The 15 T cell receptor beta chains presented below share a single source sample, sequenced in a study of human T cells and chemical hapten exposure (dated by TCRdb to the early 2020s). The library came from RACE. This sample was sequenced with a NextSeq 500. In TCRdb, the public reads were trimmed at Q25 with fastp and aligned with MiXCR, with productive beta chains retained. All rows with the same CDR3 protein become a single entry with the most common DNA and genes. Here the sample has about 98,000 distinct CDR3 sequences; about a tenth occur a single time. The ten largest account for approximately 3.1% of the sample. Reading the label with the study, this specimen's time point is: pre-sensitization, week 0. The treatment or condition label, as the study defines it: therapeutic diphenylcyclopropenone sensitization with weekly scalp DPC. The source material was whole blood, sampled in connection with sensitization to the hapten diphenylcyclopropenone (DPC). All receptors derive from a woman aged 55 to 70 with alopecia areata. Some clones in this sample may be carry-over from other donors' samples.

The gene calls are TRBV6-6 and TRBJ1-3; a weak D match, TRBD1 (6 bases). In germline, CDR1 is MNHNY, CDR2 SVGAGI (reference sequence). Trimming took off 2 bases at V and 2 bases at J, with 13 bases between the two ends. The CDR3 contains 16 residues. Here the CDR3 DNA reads TGTGCCAGCAGTTACGGGGCAGGGGCGGCTGGAAACACCATATATTTT. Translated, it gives CASSYGAGAAGNTIYF.

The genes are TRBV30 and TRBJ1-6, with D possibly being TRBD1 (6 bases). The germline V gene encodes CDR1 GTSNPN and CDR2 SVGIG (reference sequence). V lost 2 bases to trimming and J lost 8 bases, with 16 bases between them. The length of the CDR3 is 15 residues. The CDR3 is CAWSLLTGGDSPLHF. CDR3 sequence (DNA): TGTGCCTGGAGTCTTTTGACAGGCGGTGATTCACCCCTCCACTTT. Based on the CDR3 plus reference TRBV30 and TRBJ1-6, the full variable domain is SQTIHQWPATLVQPVGSPLSLECTVEGTSNPNLYWYRQAAGRGLQLLFYSVGIGQISSEVPQNLSASRPQDRQFILSSKKLLLSDSGFYLCAWSLLTGGDSPLHFGNGTRLTVT.

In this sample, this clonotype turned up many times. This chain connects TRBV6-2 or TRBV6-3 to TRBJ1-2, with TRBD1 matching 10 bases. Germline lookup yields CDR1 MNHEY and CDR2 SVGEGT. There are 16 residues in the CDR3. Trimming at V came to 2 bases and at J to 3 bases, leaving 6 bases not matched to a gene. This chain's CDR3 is CASSYRTGGKDYGYTF. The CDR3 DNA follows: TGTGCCAGCAGTTACCGGACAGGGGGAAAGGACTATGGCTACACCTTC.

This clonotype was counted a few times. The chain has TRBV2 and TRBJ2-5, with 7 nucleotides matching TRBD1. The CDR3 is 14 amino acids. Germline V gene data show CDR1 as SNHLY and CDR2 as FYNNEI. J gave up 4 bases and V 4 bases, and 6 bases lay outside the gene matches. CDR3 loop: CASSGQGLRETQYF. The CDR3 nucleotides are TGTGCCAGCAGTGGACAGGGCTTGAGAGAGACCCAGTACTTC.

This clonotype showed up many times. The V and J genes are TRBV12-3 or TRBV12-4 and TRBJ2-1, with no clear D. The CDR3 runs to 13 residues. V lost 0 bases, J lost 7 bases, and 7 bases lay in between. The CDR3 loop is CASSLALGNEQFF. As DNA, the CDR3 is TGTGCCAGCAGTTTAGCGCTTGGGAATGAGCAGTTCTTC.

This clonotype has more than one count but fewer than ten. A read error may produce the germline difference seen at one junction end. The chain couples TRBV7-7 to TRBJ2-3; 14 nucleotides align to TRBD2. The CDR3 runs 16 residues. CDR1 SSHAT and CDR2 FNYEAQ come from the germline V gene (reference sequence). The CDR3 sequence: CASSPGLAGVTDTQYF. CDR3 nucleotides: TGTGCTAGCAGCCCGGGACTAGCGGGGGTCACAGATACGCAGTATTTT.

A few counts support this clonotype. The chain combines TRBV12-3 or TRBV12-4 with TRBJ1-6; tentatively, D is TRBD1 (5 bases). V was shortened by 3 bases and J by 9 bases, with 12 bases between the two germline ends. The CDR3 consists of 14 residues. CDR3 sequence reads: CASSFEGQGSPLHF. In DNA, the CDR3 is TGTGCCAGCAGTTTCGAGGGGCAGGGTTCACCCCTCCACTTT.

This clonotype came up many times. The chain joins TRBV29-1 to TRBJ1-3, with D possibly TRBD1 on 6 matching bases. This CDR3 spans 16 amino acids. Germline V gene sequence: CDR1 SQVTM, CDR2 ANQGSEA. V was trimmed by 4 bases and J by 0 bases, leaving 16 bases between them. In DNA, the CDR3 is TGCAGCGTTGGAGGGGGAGTAGTGTCCTCTGGAAACACCATATATTTT. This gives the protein CSVGGGVVSSGNTIYF.

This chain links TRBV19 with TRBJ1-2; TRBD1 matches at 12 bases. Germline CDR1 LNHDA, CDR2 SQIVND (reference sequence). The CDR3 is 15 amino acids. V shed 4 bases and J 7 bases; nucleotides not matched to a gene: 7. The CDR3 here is CASSTTGQGAFGYTF. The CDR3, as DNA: TGTGCCAGTAGTACTACGGGACAGGGGGCGTTTGGCTACACCTTC.

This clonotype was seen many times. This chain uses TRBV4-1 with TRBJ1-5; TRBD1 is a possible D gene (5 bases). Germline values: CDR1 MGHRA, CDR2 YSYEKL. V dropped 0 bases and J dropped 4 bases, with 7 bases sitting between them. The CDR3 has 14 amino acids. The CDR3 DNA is TGCGCCAGCAGCCAAGACTGGGGGAATCAGCCCCAGCATTTT. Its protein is CASSQDWGNQPQHF.

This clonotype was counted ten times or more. CDR3 in DNA: TGTGCCAGCCGGGACAGTAGAGCTTACAATGAGCAGTTCTTC. Protein: CASRDSRAYNEQFF. The J gene is TRBJ2-1, the V gene TRBV19; TRBD1 matches 7 bases. Trimming removed 9 bases from V and 4 bases from J; junction bases left unmatched: 9. CDR3 length: 14 residues. CDR1 is LNHDA, CDR2 SQIVND, per germline (reference sequence).

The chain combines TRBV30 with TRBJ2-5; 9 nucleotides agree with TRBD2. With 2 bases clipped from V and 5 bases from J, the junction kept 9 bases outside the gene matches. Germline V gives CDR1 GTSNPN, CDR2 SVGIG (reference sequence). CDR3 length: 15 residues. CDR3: CAWSPQGLAAETQYF. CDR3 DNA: TGTGCCTGGAGTCCTCAGGGACTAGCTGCCGAGACCCAGTACTTC.

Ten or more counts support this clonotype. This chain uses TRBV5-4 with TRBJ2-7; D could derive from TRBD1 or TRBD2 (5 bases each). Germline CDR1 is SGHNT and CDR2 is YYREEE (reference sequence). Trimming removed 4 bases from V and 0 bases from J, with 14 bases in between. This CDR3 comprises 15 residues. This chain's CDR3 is CASSPGPIPSYEQYF. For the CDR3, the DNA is TGTGCCAGCAGCCCGGGACCGATCCCCTCCTACGAGCAGTACTTC.

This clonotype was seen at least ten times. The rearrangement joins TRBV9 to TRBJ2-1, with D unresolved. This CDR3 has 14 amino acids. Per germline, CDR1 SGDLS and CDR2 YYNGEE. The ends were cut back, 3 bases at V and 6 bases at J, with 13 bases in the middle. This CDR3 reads CASSEATLGNEQFF. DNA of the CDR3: TGTGCCAGCAGCGAAGCCACCCTGGGCAATGAGCAGTTCTTC.

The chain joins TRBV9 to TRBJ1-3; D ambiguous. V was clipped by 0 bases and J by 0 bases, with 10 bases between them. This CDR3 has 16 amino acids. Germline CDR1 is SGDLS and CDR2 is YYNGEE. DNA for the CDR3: TGTGCCAGCAGCGTAGTGGGCAGTTTCTCTGGAAACACCATATATTTT. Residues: CASSVVGSFSGNTIYF.